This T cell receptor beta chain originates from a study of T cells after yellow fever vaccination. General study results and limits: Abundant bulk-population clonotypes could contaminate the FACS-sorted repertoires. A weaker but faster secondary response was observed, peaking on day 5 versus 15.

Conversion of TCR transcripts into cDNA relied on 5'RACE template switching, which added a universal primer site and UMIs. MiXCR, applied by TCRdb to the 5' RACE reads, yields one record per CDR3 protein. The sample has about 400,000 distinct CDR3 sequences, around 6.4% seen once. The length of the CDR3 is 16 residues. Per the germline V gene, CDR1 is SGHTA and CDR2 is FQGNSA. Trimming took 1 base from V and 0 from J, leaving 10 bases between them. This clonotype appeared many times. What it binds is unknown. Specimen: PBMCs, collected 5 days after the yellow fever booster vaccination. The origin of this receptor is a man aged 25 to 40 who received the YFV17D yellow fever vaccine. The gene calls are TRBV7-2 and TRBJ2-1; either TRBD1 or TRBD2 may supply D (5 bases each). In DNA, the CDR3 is TGTGCCAGCAGCTTAGAGTGGGGGAGCTCCTACAATGAGCAGTTCTTC. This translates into CASSLEWGSSYNEQFF.